The next 11 T cell receptor beta chains were all read from a single sample in a study of T cells in Graves' hyperthyroidism and ophthalmopathy. Amplified TCR beta CDR3 regions derived from RNA transcripts. The TCR CDR3 was amplified in a first-round RT-PCR using the HTBI primer set. One entry per CDR3 protein results from TCRdb running MiXCR on the multiplex PCR reads. The sample holds roughly 250,000 distinct CDR3 sequences; about a sixth are singletons and the top ten take around 30%. Sequenced: blood. The receptors come from a woman younger than 30 with Graves' ophthalmopathy.

Many counts were recorded for this clonotype. This chain links TRBV28 with TRBJ2-7; D is tentatively TRBD1 or TRBD2 (6 bases each). The V end was cut by 2 bases, the J end by 2 bases, with 13 bases between. The CDR3 length is 15 residues. CDR1 and CDR2 from the germline V gene are MDHEN and SYDVKM. The CDR3 nucleotides read TGTGCCAGCAGTTTAATATGGGGGGCGACCTACGAGCAGTACTTC. Its protein is CASSLIWGATYEQYF.

This clonotype was observed many times. The chain joins TRBV11-2 to TRBJ2-7; D may be TRBD1 or TRBD2 (6 bases each). Germline lookup yields CDR1 SGHAT and CDR2 FQNNGV. The CDR3 consists of 13 residues. V was pared by 0 bases and J by 6 bases, with 9 bases between. CDR3 loop: CASSLDGGLEQYF. CDR3 DNA: TGTGCCAGCAGCTTAGATGGGGGGCTCGAGCAGTACTTC.

This clonotype was detected many times. The chain employs TRBV5-1 and TRBJ1-2, with a tentative D call TRBD1 (5 bases). Between the trimmed V and J ends, which lost 1 base and 8 bases, there was a span of 18 bases. The V gene's germline CDR1 is SGHRS and CDR2 YFSETQ. There are 15 residues in the CDR3. CDR3 amino acids: CASSLNVGQGLGYTF. The CDR3, as DNA: TGCGCCAGCAGCTTGAATGTTGGGCAGGGTCTGGGCTACACCTTC. Full variable domain (missing parts from reference TRBV5-1 and TRBJ1-2): KAGVTQTPRYLIKTRGQQVTLSCSPISGHRSVSWYQQTPGQGLQFLFEYFSETQRNKGNFPGRFSGRQFSNSRSEMNVSTLELGDSALYLCASSLNVGQGLGYTFGSGTRLTVV.

On this clonotype: A much larger clone differs from this one at a single base, so this may be a read error. The rearrangement joins TRBV7-2 to TRBJ2-5; no reliable D call. Germline lookup yields CDR1 SGHTA and CDR2 FQGNSA. This CDR3 is built from 12 residues. The CDR3: CVSSFTAETQYF. In DNA form, the CDR3 reads TGTGTCAGCAGCTTCACGGCGGAGACCCAGTACTTC.

This clonotype was found many times. V and J are TRBV3-1 and TRBJ2-4, with no clear D. The CDR3 length is 13 residues. Between the trimmed V and J ends, which lost 0 bases and 6 bases, there was a span of 6 bases. The V gene's germline CDR1 is LGHDT and CDR2 YNNKEL (reference sequence). The CDR3 nucleotides are TGTGCCAGCAGCCAAGAATCCTCAAACATTCAGTACTTC. Translated: CASSQESSNIQYF. Variable domain in full (rest from reference TRBV3-1 and TRBJ2-4): DTAVSQTPKYLVTQMGNDKSIKCEQNLGHDTMYWYKQDSKKFLKIMFSYNNKELIINETVPNRFSPKSPDKAHLNLHINSLELGDSAVYFCASSQESSNIQYFGAGTRLSVL.

In this sample, this clonotype turned up many times. The V call is TRBV12-3 or TRBV12-4, the J call TRBJ1-2, with 7 positions matching TRBD1. V was clipped by 1 base and J by 3 bases; unmatched bases: 17. This CDR3 comprises 19 residues. For the CDR3, the DNA is TGTGCCAGCAGTTTAGTAGGATGGGACAGAGGACTCGGAGACTATGGCTACACCTTC. Amino acid sequence: CASSLVGWDRGLGDYGYTF.

This clonotype has ten or more counts. V gene TRBV29-1 combines with J gene TRBJ1-1, with 8 bases lining up with TRBD1. Germline V gene sequence: CDR1 SQVTM, CDR2 ANQGSEA. This CDR3 spans 14 amino acids. Trimming took 4 bases from V and 5 from J; bases not matched to a gene: 9. The DNA for the CDR3 is TGCAGCGTTGGAGGACAGGGCTGGGGGACTGAAGCTTTCTTT. Protein sequence: CSVGGQGWGTEAFF.

Details on this clonotype: A much larger clonotype is one base distant, so this may be a read error. The V call is TRBV29-1, the J call TRBJ2-2, with D possibly TRBD2 on 7 matching bases. The CDR3 is 17 amino acids. Germline CDR1 SQVTM, CDR2 ANQGSEA. V was trimmed by 1 base and J by 0 bases, leaving 15 bases between them. CDR3 nucleotide sequence: TGCAGCGTTGAAGGTGGGCGGGGGCTAGCGAACACCGGGGAGCTGTTTTTT. It specifies CSVEGGRGLANTGELFF.

This clonotype was picked up many times. The chain recombines TRBV11-3 with TRBJ2-2; D unclear. The V end lost 5 bases, the J end lost 5 bases, and 12 bases lay between the germline ends. The CDR3 loop spans 14 amino acids. Germline V gene lookup returns CDR1 SGHNT and CDR2 YENEEA. In DNA, the CDR3 is TGTGCCAGCAGCGCCCCCCTGGGGACCGGGGAGCTGTTTTTT. Translating it yields CASSAPLGTGELFF.

At least ten counts were recorded for this clonotype. The genes are TRBV28 and TRBJ1-5, with D unclear. CDR3 length: 15 residues. Germline V gene lookup returns CDR1 MDHEN and CDR2 SYDVKM. V was pared by 3 bases and J by 0 bases, with 9 bases between. DNA for the CDR3: TGTGCCAGCAGTTTGCTTCGGAATAGCAATCAGCCCCAGCATTTT. Translating gives CASSLLRNSNQPQHF.

This clonotype appeared many times. The rearrangement links TRBV5-1 to TRBJ2-1; a weak D match, TRBD2 (5 bases). This CDR3 has 15 amino acids. Germline values: CDR1 SGHRS, CDR2 YFSETQ. V lost 0 bases and J lost 0, with 7 bases in between. CDR3 sequence reads: CASSLAEGSYNEQFF. CDR3 nucleotides: TGCGCCAGCAGCTTGGCAGAGGGCTCCTACAATGAGCAGTTCTTC.